This T cell receptor beta chain was identified during a study of CD8 T cells in ankylosing spondylitis listed by TCRdb under 2017. Notes on the research overall: T cell receptor beta repertoires were profiled in healthy donors and ankylosing spondylitis patients so that disease-linked TCR variants could be found. In total, the full study cohort was made up of 85 to 140 healthy donors and 25 ankylosing spondylitis patients. Peripheral blood was sampled, and synovial fluid was also collected from ankylosing spondylitis patients.

Results and caveats for the whole study, not just this receptor: The disease-linked clones had a CD8+ phenotype and were found at relatively low frequencies in peripheral blood. Blood from ankylosing spondylitis patients appeared to be characterized by a TCR beta motif made up of under 10 highly homologous amino acid variants. Some TCR beta motif variants had previously been reported in synovial fluid and blood of reactive arthritis patients, which suggested common disease-initiation mechanisms. The disease-linked clones were reported to be significantly enriched in matched synovial fluid samples from ankylosing spondylitis patients.

The CDR1 and CDR2 encoded by the germline V gene are SGHTA and FQGNSA. The CDR3 contains 12 residues, cysteine and phenylalanine counted. CDR3 DNA only is kept here, 36 bases in frame from base 1. Sequencing relied on an Illumina HiSeq 2500. Quantitative 5'-RACE with molecular barcodes was the method used to prepare the TCR beta libraries. The original pipeline was this. A new computational method, built on a probabilistic model of VDJ rearrangement, was used to identify disease-linked TCR variants. Through fastp at Q25 and MiXCR, TCRdb rebuilt clones from the public reads, retaining in-frame beta chains. Identical CDR3 protein sequences are pooled into one entry, listed with their most common genes and DNA. The V and J calls and clone size come from TCRdb's table, not from the authors' own analysis. Across this sample there are roughly 130,000 distinct CDR3 sequences, with over 6.5% seen only once. More than 10% of the sample goes to the ten largest clones.

On this clonotype itself: What antigen it recognizes has not been identified. Germline and junction disagree at one end, which may indicate a read error.

Material for sequencing was blood, either unsorted or a sorted T cell fraction (not recorded which). This TCR came from a male donor with ankylosing spondylitis or in good health (not recorded which). The chain joins TRBV7-2 to TRBJ2-7; TRBD1 is a possible D gene, resting on 7 matching bases. The CDR3 has the sequence CASSLVGGTVNF. The DNA is TGTGCCAGCAGCTTAGTTGGGGGGACAGTAAACTTC.